Listed below are T cell receptor beta chains from one sample, sequenced in a study of T cell responses to AZD1222 COVID-19 vaccine. Using immunoSEQ multiplex PCR, the repertoire was profiled, and TCRdb retains in-frame clones only, with some absent. The sample gives some 110,000 clones, roughly 91% of which show up once; roughly 3.8% is in the top ten. The sequenced sample was peripheral blood, obtained 28 days after the second AZD1222 dose. These TCRs come from an adult who received the AZD1222 COVID-19 vaccine. CDR3s include the opening cysteine and the closing phenylalanine or tryptophan. The D gene is left open where the match is weak. Only some rows state a clone size, as once, few, many or a class for expanded clones.

TRBV18	-	16	TRBJ1-4	-	CASSGSDGATNEKLFF	TGTGCCAGCTCAGGATCTGACGGGGCAACTAATGAAAAACTGTTTTTT
TRBV11-2	-	12	TRBJ1-1	TRBD1	CASSPLTGAAFF	TGTGCCAGCAGCCCCCTAACAGGGGCCGCTTTCTTT
TRBV28	-	12	TRBJ1-3	-	CASLGEGNTIYF	TGTGCCAGCTTAGGGGAGGGAAACACCATATATTTT
TRBV30	once	11	TRBJ1-2	TRBD1	CAWGQGDSYTF	TGTGCCTGGGGACAGGGGGATAGCTACACCTTC
TRBV5-1	-	14	TRBJ1-3	-	CASSVDGSGNTIYF	TGCGCCAGCAGCGTCGACGGCTCTGGAAACACCATATATTTT
TRBV7-2	-	17	TRBJ1-1	TRBD1	CASSLGTGGRMNTEAFF	TGTGCCAGCAGCTTAGGGACAGGGGGGAGAATGAACACTGAAGCTTTCTTT
TRBV28	-	13	TRBJ1-2	-	CASHWGDGYGYTF	TGTGCCAGCCATTGGGGGGATGGCTATGGCTACACCTTC
TRBV4-3	-	15	TRBJ1-3	TRBD1	CASSQGQFSGNTIYF	TGCGCCAGCAGCCAGGGACAGTTCTCTGGAAACACCATATATTTT
TRBV4-1	-	15	TRBJ2-7	-	CASSLLPVSSYEQYF	TGCGCCAGCAGCCTCCTGCCAGTGAGCTCCTACGAGCAGTACTTC
TRBV5-6	-	14	TRBJ2-7	TRBD1	CASSFGTGANEQYF	TGTGCCAGCAGCTTTGGGACAGGGGCGAACGAGCAGTACTTC
TRBV27	-	13	TRBJ1-1	-	CASWRQKGPEAFF	TGTGCCAGCTGGCGACAAAAAGGCCCTGAAGCTTTCTTT
TRBV2	-	12	TRBJ2-7	-	CASSEIQDEQYF	TGTGCCAGCAGTGAAATACAGGACGAGCAGTACTTC
TRBV7-2	-	17	TRBJ2-2	TRBD1	CASSLVGWDSPMGELFF	TGTGCCAGCAGCTTAGTAGGGTGGGACAGCCCTATGGGGGAGCTGTTTTTT